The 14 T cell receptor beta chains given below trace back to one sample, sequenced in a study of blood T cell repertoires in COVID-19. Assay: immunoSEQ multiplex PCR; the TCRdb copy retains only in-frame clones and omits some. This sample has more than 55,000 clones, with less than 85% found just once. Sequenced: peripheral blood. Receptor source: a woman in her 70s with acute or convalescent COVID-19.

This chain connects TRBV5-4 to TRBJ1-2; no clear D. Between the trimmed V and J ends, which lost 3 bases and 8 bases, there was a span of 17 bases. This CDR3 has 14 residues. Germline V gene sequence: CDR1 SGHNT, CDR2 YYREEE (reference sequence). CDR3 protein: CASSSLWEGGGYTF. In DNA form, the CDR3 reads TGTGCCAGCAGCTCCCTTTGGGAAGGAGGAGGCTACACCTTC.

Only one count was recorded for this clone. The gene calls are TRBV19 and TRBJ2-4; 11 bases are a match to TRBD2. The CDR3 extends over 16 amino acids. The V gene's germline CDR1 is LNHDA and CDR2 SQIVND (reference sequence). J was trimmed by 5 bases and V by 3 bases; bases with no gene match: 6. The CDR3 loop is CASSISSGGAENIQYF. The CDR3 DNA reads TGTGCCAGTAGTATTAGTAGCGGGGGGGCAGAAAACATTCAGTACTTC.

The CDR3 bases are TGCGCCAGCAGCTCGGCAGAGAGGAGGTATAATTCACCCCTCCACTTT. It specifies CASSSAERRYNSPLHF. This chain uses TRBV5-1 with TRBJ1-6; D is uncertain. The CDR3 is made up of 16 amino acids. Germline CDR1 SGHRS, CDR2 YFSETQ. The V end was cut by 3 bases, the J end by 4 bases, with 14 bases between.

CDR3 region: CARVQKGTGAYSGANVLTF. For the CDR3, the DNA is TGTGCCAGAGTTCAAAAAGGGACAGGGGCTTATAGTGGGGCCAACGTCCTGACTTTC. The rearrangement joins TRBV2 to TRBJ2-6; 10 bases align to TRBD1. Germline V gene sequence: CDR1 SNHLY, CDR2 FYNNEI. Trimming took 9 bases from V and 3 from J; bases not matched to a gene: 17. The CDR3 has 19 amino acids.

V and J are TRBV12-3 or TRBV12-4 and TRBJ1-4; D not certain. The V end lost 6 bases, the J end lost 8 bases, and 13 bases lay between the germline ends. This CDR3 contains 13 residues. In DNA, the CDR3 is TGTGCCAGCAGGGCGGAGGTAGGCGAAAAACTGTTTTTT. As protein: CASRAEVGEKLFF.

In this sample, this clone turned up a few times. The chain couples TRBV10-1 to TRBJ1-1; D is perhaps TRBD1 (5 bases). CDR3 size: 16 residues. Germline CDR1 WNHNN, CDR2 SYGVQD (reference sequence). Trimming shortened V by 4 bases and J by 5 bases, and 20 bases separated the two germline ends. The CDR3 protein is CASSAGGGSRATEAFF. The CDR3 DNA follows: TGCGCCAGCAGTGCTGGGGGGGGGTCGCGGGCAACTGAAGCTTTCTTT.

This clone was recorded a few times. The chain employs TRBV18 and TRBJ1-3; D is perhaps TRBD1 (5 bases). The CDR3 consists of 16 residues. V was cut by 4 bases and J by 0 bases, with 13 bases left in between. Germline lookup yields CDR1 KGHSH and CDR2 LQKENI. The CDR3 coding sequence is TGTGCCAGCTCACTGCAGGGAAGTAGCTCTGGAAACACCATATATTTT. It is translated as CASSLQGSSSGNTIYF.

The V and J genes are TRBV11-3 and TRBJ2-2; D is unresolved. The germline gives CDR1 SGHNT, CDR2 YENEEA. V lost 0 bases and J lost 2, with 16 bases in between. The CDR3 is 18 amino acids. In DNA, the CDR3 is TGTGCCAGCAGCTTAGACGGCCAGGTCACCACAAACACCGGGGAGCTGTTTTTT. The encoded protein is CASSLDGQVTTNTGELFF.

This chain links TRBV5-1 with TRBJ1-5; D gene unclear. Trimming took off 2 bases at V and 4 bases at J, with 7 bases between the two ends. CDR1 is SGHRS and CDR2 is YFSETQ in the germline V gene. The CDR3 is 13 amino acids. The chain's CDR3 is CASSFGENQPQHF. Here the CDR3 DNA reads TGCGCCAGCAGCTTCGGGGAGAATCAGCCCCAGCATTTT. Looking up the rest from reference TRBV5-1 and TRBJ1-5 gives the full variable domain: KAGVTQTPRYLIKTRGQQVTLSCSPISGHRSVSWYQQTPGQGLQFLFEYFSETQRNKGNFPGRFSGRQFSNSRSEMNVSTLELGDSALYLCASSFGENQPQHFGDGTRLSIL.

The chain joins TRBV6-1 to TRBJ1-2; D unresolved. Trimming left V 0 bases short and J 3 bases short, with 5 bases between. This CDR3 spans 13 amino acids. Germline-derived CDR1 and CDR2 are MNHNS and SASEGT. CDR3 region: CASSEAAHYGYTF. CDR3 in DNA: TGTGCCAGCAGTGAAGCGGCCCACTATGGCTACACCTTC.

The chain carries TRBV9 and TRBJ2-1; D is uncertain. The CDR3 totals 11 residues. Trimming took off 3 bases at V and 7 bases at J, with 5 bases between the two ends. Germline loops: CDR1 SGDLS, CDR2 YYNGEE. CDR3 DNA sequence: TGTGCCAGCAGCGGCAGGAATGAGCAGTTCTTC. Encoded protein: CASSGRNEQFF.

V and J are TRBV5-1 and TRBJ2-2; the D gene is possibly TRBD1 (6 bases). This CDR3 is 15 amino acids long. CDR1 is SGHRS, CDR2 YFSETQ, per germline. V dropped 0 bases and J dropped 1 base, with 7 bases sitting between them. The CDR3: CASSLETGNTGELFF. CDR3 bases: TGCGCCAGCAGCTTGGAGACAGGGAACACCGGGGAGCTGTTTTTT.

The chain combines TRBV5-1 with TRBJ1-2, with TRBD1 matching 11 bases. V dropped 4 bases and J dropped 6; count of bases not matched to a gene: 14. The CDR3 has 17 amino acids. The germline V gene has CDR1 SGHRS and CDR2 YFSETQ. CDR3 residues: CASSIGQGATTIDGYTF. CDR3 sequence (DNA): TGCGCCAGCAGCATAGGACAGGGGGCCACGACTATCGATGGCTACACCTTC.

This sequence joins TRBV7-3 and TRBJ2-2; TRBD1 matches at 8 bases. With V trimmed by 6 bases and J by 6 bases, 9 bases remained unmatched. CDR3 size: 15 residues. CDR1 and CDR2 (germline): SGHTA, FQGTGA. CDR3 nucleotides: TGTGCCAGCAGGGGAAACAGGGGGTCGGCCGGGGAGCTGTTTTTT. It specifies CASRGNRGSAGELFF. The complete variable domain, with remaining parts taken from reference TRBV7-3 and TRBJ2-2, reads GAGVSQTPSNKVTEKGKYVELRCDPISGHTALYWYRQSLGQGPEFLIYFQGTGAADDSGLPNDRFFAVRPEGSVSTLKIQRTERGDSAVYLCASRGNRGSAGELFFGEGSRLTVL.